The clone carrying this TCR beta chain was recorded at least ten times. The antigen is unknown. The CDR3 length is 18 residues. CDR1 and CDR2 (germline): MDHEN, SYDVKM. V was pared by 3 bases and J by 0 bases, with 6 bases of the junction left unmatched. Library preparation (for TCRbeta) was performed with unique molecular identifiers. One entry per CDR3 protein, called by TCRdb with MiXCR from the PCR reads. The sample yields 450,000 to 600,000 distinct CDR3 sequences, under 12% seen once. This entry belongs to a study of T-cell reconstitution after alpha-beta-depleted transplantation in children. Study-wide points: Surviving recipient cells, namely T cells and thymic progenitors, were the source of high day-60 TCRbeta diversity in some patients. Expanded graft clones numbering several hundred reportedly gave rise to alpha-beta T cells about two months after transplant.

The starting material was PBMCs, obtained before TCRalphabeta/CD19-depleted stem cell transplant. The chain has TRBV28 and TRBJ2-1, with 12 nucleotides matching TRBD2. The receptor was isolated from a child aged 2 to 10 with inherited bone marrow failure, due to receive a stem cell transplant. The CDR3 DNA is TGTGCCAGCAGTTTGACTAGCGGGAGAGCCAGCTCCTACAATGAGCAGTTCTTC. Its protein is CASSLTSGRASSYNEQFF.